Listed here are 26 T cell receptor beta chains from one sample, sequenced in a study of cytomegalovirus exposure and HLA in healthy donors. Primers for the PCR totalled 60 Vbeta and 13 Jbeta. Clones were sequenced by immunoSEQ multiplex PCR, and TCRdb holds only the in-frame ones, with some missing. The table has some 130,000 clones, 80% to 90% seen once. Sequencing was performed on PBMCs. These receptors were taken from a man aged 45-60 years in good health and CMV-seronegative.

The chain employs TRBV4-1 and TRBJ2-2; tentatively, D is TRBD2 (6 bases). Between the trimmed V and J ends, which lost 0 bases and 5 bases, there was a span of 16 bases. The CDR3 has 17 residues. Germline V CDR1 and CDR2: MGHRA, YSYEKL. For the CDR3, the DNA is TGCGCCAGCAGCCAAGATCCCCCCCTCGGAGGGACCGGGGAGCTGTTTTTT. As protein: CASSQDPPLGGTGELFF.

The chain carries TRBV19 and TRBJ1-3; 7 nucleotides agree with TRBD1. The junction had 2 bases not matched to a gene; V was cut back by 2 bases and J by 4 bases. This CDR3 comprises 14 residues. CDR1 is LNHDA, CDR2 SQIVND, per germline (reference sequence). The CDR3 sequence: CASSIQGDGNTIYF. CDR3 DNA: TGTGCCAGTAGTATACAGGGGGACGGAAACACCATATATTTT.

The chain recombines TRBV7-2 with TRBJ1-5; tentative D call: TRBD1 (5 bases). CDR3 length: 16 amino acids. The ends were cut back, 5 bases at V and 6 bases at J, with 20 bases in the middle. Looked up from germline, CDR1 is SGHTA and CDR2 is FQGNSA. Here the CDR3 DNA reads TGTGCCAGCAGCCCGTGGGGCAGCAGCGCAGCTCAGCCCCAGCATTTT. Amino acid sequence: CASSPWGSSAAQPQHF.

V usage is TRBV2 and J usage is TRBJ1-1, with unresolved D. Trimming took off 0 bases at V and 8 bases at J, with 4 bases between the two ends. The CDR3 runs 11 residues. The germline gives CDR1 SNHLY, CDR2 FYNNEI. The CDR3 is CASSEAREAFF. CDR3 nucleotide sequence: TGTGCCAGCAGTGAAGCGCGGGAAGCTTTCTTT.

The rearrangement joins TRBV7-8 to TRBJ2-3, with TRBD2 matching over 7 bases. Unmatched junction bases numbered 6, after V lost 6 bases and J lost 3 bases. Germline CDR1 and CDR2: SGHVS and FQNEAQ. The CDR3 length is 14 residues. CDR3 bases: TGTGCCAGCAGGCAAGTCGGGGGGACAGATACGCAGTATTTT. Its protein product is CASRQVGGTDTQYF.

The chain recombines TRBV5-6 with TRBJ2-3, with D hard to call. V lost 3 bases and J lost 1, with 15 bases in between. CDR1 is SGHDT, CDR2 YYEEEE, per germline. The CDR3 length is 16 residues. The CDR3 DNA reads TGTGCCAGCAGCTACCGACTTAGAGGAGGCACAGATACGCAGTATTTT. This codes for CASSYRLRGGTDTQYF. The full variable domain, with the rest looked up from reference TRBV5-6 and TRBJ2-3, is DAGVTQSPTHLIKTRGQQVTLRCSPKSGHDTVSWYQQALGQGPQFIFQYYEEEERQRGNFPDRFSGHQFPNYSSELNVNALLLGDSALYLCASSYRLRGGTDTQYFGPGTRLTVL.

The rearrangement joins TRBV5-6 to TRBJ2-5; D is unresolved. The CDR3 runs to 11 residues. V lost 4 bases to trimming and J lost 5 bases, with 6 bases between them. Germline assignment: CDR1 SGHDT and CDR2 YYEEEE. Written as DNA, the CDR3 is TGTGCCAGCAGCGTACTGGAGACCCAGTACTTC. Translation gives CASSVLETQYF.

This clone was detected only once. The chain carries TRBV27 and TRBJ1-2; no clear D gene. Per the germline V gene, CDR1 is MNHEY and CDR2 is SMNVEV (reference sequence). CDR3 size: 17 residues. V dropped 4 bases and J dropped 0 bases, with 18 bases sitting between them. CDR3 sequence (DNA): TGTGCCAGCAGTTCCTTCCGGTGGTCGAGCCCTAACTATGGCTACACCTTC. It is translated as CASSSFRWSSPNYGYTF.

V gene TRBV21-1 combines with J gene TRBJ1-5; the table's D gene call, TRBD1, was not cross checked with the DNA. TRBV21-1 is given as a pseudogene. The CDR3 is 17 amino acids. The chain's CDR3 is CASSKEGQPFSGQPQHF. DNA for the CDR3: TGTGCCAGCAGCAAAGAGGGACAGCCTTTCAGTGGTCAGCCCCAGCATTTT.

The V and J genes are TRBV6-1 and TRBJ2-5, with D possibly matching TRBD1 (5 bases). Trimming stripped 9 bases from V and 1 base from J, with 18 bases between. This CDR3 is 15 amino acids long. Germline lookup yields CDR1 MNHNS and CDR2 SASEGT. Here the CDR3 reads CASISSVGRQETQYF. The CDR3 DNA reads TGTGCCAGTATTTCGTCGGTGGGGCGCCAAGAGACCCAGTACTTC.

A remark on this clone: Other DNA variants within this sample encode the same CDR3. The rearrangement links TRBV2 to TRBJ1-1; 8 positions match TRBD1. The CDR3 has 13 amino acids. Germline assignment: CDR1 SNHLY and CDR2 FYNNEI. The ends lost 6 bases at V and 2 bases at J; junction bases unmatched: 2. CDR3 loop: CASSGQGNTEAFF. The DNA of the CDR3 is TGTGCCAGCAGCGGACAGGGAAACACTGAAGCTTTCTTT.

This chain links TRBV7-9 with TRBJ2-1; possibly TRBD1 for D (5 bases). CDR3 length: 16 residues. Trimming pared 1 base from V and 12 bases from J, leaving 22 bases between. In germline, CDR1 is SEHNR, CDR2 FQNEAQ (reference sequence). Written as DNA, the CDR3 is TGTGCCAGCAGCTTAGTTCCCGAAACCGACAGTTCAGGGCAGTTCTTC. Protein: CASSLVPETDSSGQFF.

The rearrangement links TRBV30 to TRBJ2-5; unclear D gene. The J call could be wrong; TRBJ2-7 is a better fit for the DNA end. The CDR3 runs to 12 residues. Germline-derived CDR1 and CDR2 are GTSNPN and SVGIG (reference sequence). As DNA, the CDR3 is TGTGCCTGGAGTGCCCAGTTTAGCGAGCAGTACTTC. This encodes CAWSAQFSEQYF.

This chain uses TRBV6-1 with TRBJ1-2; 7 bases are shared with TRBD1. The germline V gene has CDR1 MNHNS and CDR2 SASEGT. V gave up 7 bases and J gave up 6 bases; unmatched junction bases: 8. CDR3 length: 13 amino acids. CDR3 residues: CASITGTANGYTF. CDR3 nucleotides: TGTGCCAGCATTACCGGGACAGCAAATGGCTACACCTTC.

V gene TRBV7-9 combines with J gene TRBJ2-3, with D possibly being TRBD2 (5 bases). V lost 4 bases and J lost 0, with 11 bases in between. This CDR3 contains 15 residues. Germline loops: CDR1 SEHNR, CDR2 FQNEAQ (reference sequence). The CDR3, as DNA: TGTGCCAGCAGCTCTAGCAGATCTAGCACAGATACGCAGTATTTT. Its translation: CASSSSRSSTDTQYF.

The chain is built from TRBV30 and TRBJ1-3; maybe TRBD1 (6 bases). CDR1 GTSNPN and CDR2 SVGIG come from the germline V gene (reference sequence). The CDR3 is 17 amino acids. V shed 2 bases and J shed 0 bases, with 17 bases lying between them. The CDR3 region is CAWSPGDTPRSGNTIYF. CDR3 DNA: TGTGCCTGGAGTCCTGGGGACACCCCACGCTCTGGAAACACCATATATTTT.

This clone was detected once. The V gene is TRBV7-2, the J gene TRBJ1-1; D uncertain. The CDR3 is 13 amino acids. Between the trimmed V and J ends, which lost 5 bases and 6 bases, there was a span of 13 bases. Germline assignment: CDR1 SGHTA and CDR2 FQGNSA. This CDR3 reads CASSNIGEAEAFF. Written as DNA, the CDR3 is TGTGCCAGCAGCAACATAGGTGAGGCTGAAGCTTTCTTT.

In this sample, this clone turned up once. The junction departs from the called germline gene at one end, perhaps through a read error. The genes are TRBV4-2 and TRBJ2-7; tentatively, D is TRBD1 (6 bases). Germline CDR1 LGHNA, CDR2 YNFKEQ. CDR3 length: 14 residues. The CDR3 spells CASSQSTGTYGQYF. CDR3 nucleotide sequence: TGTGCCAGCAGCCAATCCACAGGGACCTACGGGCAGTACTTC.

This clone was seen only a few times. The genes are TRBV5-1 and TRBJ1-4; 7 bases match TRBD1. The CDR3 extends over 14 amino acids. V trimming: 4 bases; J trimming: 7 bases; junction bases outside the gene matches: 7. The germline CDR1 and CDR2 sequences are SGHRS and YFSETQ. The CDR3 bases are TGCGCCAGCAGCCCTGGACAGGTTACTGAAAAACTGTTTTTT. It is translated as CASSPGQVTEKLFF.

V gene TRBV5-1 combines with J gene TRBJ1-5; D remains unclear. Trimming removed 0 bases at V and 0 bases at J, with 7 bases between. This CDR3 spans 15 amino acids. Germline values: CDR1 SGHRS, CDR2 YFSETQ. This CDR3 reads CASSLAGYSNQPQHF. The CDR3 nucleotides are TGCGCCAGCAGCTTGGCGGGATATAGCAATCAGCCCCAGCATTTT.

This chain links TRBV7-2 with TRBJ2-3; 7 nucleotides match TRBD2. After removal of 5 bases from V and 4 bases from J, the junction contained 6 bases not matched to a gene. The CDR3 sequence is 14 residues long. CDR1 SGHTA and CDR2 FQGNSA come from the germline V gene. CDR3 sequence reads: CASSPGLVSDTQYF. For the CDR3, the DNA is TGTGCCAGCAGCCCTGGACTAGTTTCAGATACGCAGTATTTT.

This clone was counted only a few times. The chain combines TRBV6-1 with TRBJ1-2; D not resolved. Germline CDR1 reads MNHNS; CDR2 reads SASEGT. V was shortened by 1 base and J by 0 bases, with 6 bases between the two germline ends. This CDR3 is built from 14 residues. CDR3 residues: CASSEVASNYGYTF. Here the CDR3 DNA reads TGTGCCAGCAGTGAAGTAGCTTCTAACTATGGCTACACCTTC.

The chain is built from TRBV15 and TRBJ1-2, with D possibly TRBD1 on 5 matching bases. Germline assignment: CDR1 LNHNV and CDR2 YYDKDF (reference sequence). V lost 3 bases and J 8 bases, leaving 10 bases between the germline ends. CDR3 length: 12 amino acids. The CDR3 DNA follows: TGTGCCACCAGCAGTGCGGGGCGGGGCTACACCTTC. Amino acids: CATSSAGRGYTF.

This rearrangement joins TRBV7-3 to TRBJ1-1; D unresolved. CDR1 and CDR2 from the germline V gene are SGHTA and FQGTGA. The CDR3 runs to 13 residues. Trimming cost V 2 bases and J 6 bases, with 10 bases left between them. The CDR3 spells CASSLYGVPEAFF. Written as DNA, the CDR3 is TGTGCCAGCAGCTTATACGGGGTCCCTGAAGCTTTCTTT.

The chain carries TRBV9 and TRBJ1-1, with D unresolved. The CDR3 runs to 16 residues. Germline V gives CDR1 SGDLS, CDR2 YYNGEE. Deletions cut 1 base from V and 1 base from J, with 14 bases between. The CDR3 region is CASSVRVDSGNTEAFF. The DNA of the CDR3 is TGTGCCAGCAGCGTACGGGTTGACTCGGGGAACACTGAAGCTTTCTTT.

The V call is TRBV15, the J call TRBJ2-7, with a weak D call TRBD2 (6 bases). Germline CDR1 and CDR2: LNHNV and YYDKDF (reference sequence). V lost 4 bases and J lost 1, with 17 bases in between. The CDR3 covers 16 residues. CDR3 in amino acids: CATSTLGGALSYEQYF. The CDR3 DNA follows: TGTGCCACCAGCACCCTGGGCGGGGCTCTATCCTACGAGCAGTACTTC.